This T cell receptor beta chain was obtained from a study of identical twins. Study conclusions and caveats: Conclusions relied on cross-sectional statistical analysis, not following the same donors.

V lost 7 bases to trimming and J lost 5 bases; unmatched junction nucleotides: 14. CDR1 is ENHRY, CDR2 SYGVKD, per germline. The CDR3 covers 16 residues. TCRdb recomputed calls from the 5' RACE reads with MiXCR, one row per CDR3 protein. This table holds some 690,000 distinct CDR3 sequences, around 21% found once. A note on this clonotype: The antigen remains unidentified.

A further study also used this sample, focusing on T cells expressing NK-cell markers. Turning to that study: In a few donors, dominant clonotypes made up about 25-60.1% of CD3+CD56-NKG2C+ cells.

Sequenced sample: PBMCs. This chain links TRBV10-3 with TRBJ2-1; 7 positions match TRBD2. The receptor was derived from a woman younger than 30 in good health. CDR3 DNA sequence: TGTGCCATCAAACCCGCCGGCGGGGGAAAAAACAATGAGCAGTTCTTC. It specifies CAIKPAGGGKNNEQFF.